Below, 28 T cell receptor beta chains from the same sample are listed, as sequenced in a study of blood T cells in healthy people across ages. Next came a second PCR, run for about 7 to 12 cycles, which used a sample-barcoded 5' primer along with a J-beta primer mix. Using its own MiXCR run on the 5' RACE reads, TCRdb lists one record per CDR3 protein. The sample shows about 1.8 million distinct CDR3 sequences, roughly 52% of them seen only once. The source material was blood. The receptors were gathered from a woman in her forties in good health.

The count of this clonotype is one. This rearrangement joins TRBV11-2 to TRBJ2-1, with D perhaps TRBD1 (6 bases). V dropped 8 bases and J dropped 2 bases, with 16 bases sitting between them. CDR1 and CDR2 from the germline V gene are SGHAT and FQNNGV. The length of the CDR3 is 15 residues. The CDR3 sequence: CASRKAGVPYNEQFF. CDR3 in DNA: TGTGCCAGCCGTAAGGCAGGGGTCCCCTACAATGAGCAGTTCTTC. The full variable domain, its missing parts supplied by reference TRBV11-2 and TRBJ2-1, is EAGVAQSPRYKIIEKRQSVAFWCNPISGHATLYWYQQILGQGPKLLIQFQNNGVVDDSQLPKDRFSAERLKGVDSTLKIQPAKLEDSAVYLCASRKAGVPYNEQFFGPGTRLTVL.

This clonotype was seen only a few times. The V and J genes are TRBV11-2 and TRBJ2-4; D not resolved. This CDR3 region has 13 residues. The V and J ends lost 5 bases and 1 base respectively, with 6 bases between them. Per germline, CDR1 SGHAT and CDR2 FQNNGV. CDR3 region: CASSHSAKNIQYF. Written as DNA, the CDR3 is TGTGCCAGCAGCCATTCGGCCAAAAACATTCAGTACTTC.

This chain links TRBV29-1 with TRBJ2-7; D unclear. Germline CDR1 SQVTM, CDR2 ANQGSEA. V lost 7 bases and J 3 bases, leaving 10 bases between the germline ends. The CDR3 contains 11 residues. CDR3 sequence reads: CSALVLYEQYF. The CDR3, as DNA: TGCAGCGCCTTGGTCCTCTACGAGCAGTACTTC.

This clonotype was detected once. The chain carries TRBV7-2 and TRBJ2-3; possibly TRBD1 for D (6 bases). The ends were cut back, 5 bases at V and 2 bases at J, with 11 bases in the middle. The CDR3 consists of 14 residues. Germline values: CDR1 SGHTA, CDR2 FQGNSA. The CDR3 protein is CASSTGQNTDTQYF. DNA for the CDR3: TGTGCCAGCAGCACCGGACAGAACACAGATACGCAGTATTTT.

This chain uses TRBV24-1 with TRBJ1-1; 8 nucleotides match TRBD1. Losses at the gene ends were 2 bases for V and 1 base for J; bases not matched to a gene: 2. Germline V lookup: CDR1 KGHDR, CDR2 SFDVKD. The CDR3 is made up of 15 amino acids. DNA of the CDR3: TGTGCCACCAGTGATTCACAGGGGGGGAACACTGAAGCTTTCTTT. Residues: CATSDSQGGNTEAFF.

The V gene is TRBV5-1, the J gene TRBJ2-1; 8 nucleotides agree with TRBD1. Losses at the gene ends were 6 bases for V and 0 bases for J; bases not matched to a gene: 5. In germline, CDR1 is SGHRS, CDR2 YFSETQ. The CDR3 has 15 residues. The CDR3 bases are TGCGCCAGCAACTCTGGACAGGGCTCCTACAATGAGCAGTTCTTC. This codes for CASNSGQGSYNEQFF. The full variable domain, rest sourced from reference TRBV5-1 and TRBJ2-1, is KAGVTQTPRYLIKTRGQQVTLSCSPISGHRSVSWYQQTPGQGLQFLFEYFSETQRNKGNFPGRFSGRQFSNSRSEMNVSTLELGDSALYLCASNSGQGSYNEQFFGPGTRLTVL.

As concerns this clonotype: An end of the junction does not agree with germline; a read error may underlie this. The chain joins TRBV7-7 to TRBJ2-5; D tentatively fits TRBD1 or TRBD2 (5 bases each). From germline, CDR1 is SSHAT and CDR2 FNYEAQ (reference sequence). CDR3 length: 17 residues. The CDR3 region has the DNA TGTGCTAGCAGCATGGGACCCTCGGTATCCTCCTACAATGAGCAGTACTTC. Protein sequence: CASSMGPSVSSYNEQYF.

J is TRBJ1-1 and V is TRBV4-3, with unresolved D. Deletions cut 0 bases from V and 4 bases from J, with 12 bases between. The CDR3 has 15 amino acids. The V gene's germline CDR1 is LGHNA and CDR2 YSLEER. The CDR3 region has the DNA TGCGCCAGCAGCCAAGAATCACGCTGGACCACTGAAGCTTTCTTT. Its protein is CASSQESRWTTEAFF.

The CDR3 is CSGAGAYEQYF. Here the CDR3 DNA reads TGCAGCGGCGCCGGGGCCTACGAGCAGTACTTC. The chain is built from TRBV29-1 and TRBJ2-7, with a possible D match to TRBD2 (5 bases). Germline assignment: CDR1 SQVTM and CDR2 ANQGSEA. This CDR3 has 11 residues. V was cut by 7 bases and J by 2 bases, with 9 bases left in between.

V usage is TRBV14 and J usage is TRBJ2-1, with D possibly TRBD2 on 6 matching bases. The CDR3 runs 18 residues. The germline gives CDR1 SGHDN, CDR2 FVKESK. Trimming took off 1 base at V and 0 bases at J, with 16 bases between the two ends. The CDR3: CASSQGLASLSSYNEQFF. CDR3 coding DNA: TGTGCCAGCAGCCAAGGGCTAGCGAGCCTGAGCTCCTACAATGAGCAGTTCTTC.

On this clonotype: Germline is not matched at one junction end, which may reflect a read error. The J gene is TRBJ1-4, the V gene TRBV15; D unclear. This CDR3 has 14 residues. Germline CDR1 LNHNV, CDR2 YYDKDF (reference sequence). The CDR3 nucleotides are TGTGCCACCAGCAGAGAGGGGAAAAATGAAGAACTGTTTTTT. It yields the protein CATSREGKNEELFF. Together with reference TRBV15 and TRBJ1-4, the CDR3 gives the full variable domain: DAMVIQNPRYQVTQFGKPVTLSCSQTLNHNVMYWYQQKSSQAPKLLFHYYDKDFNNEADTPDNFQSRRPNTSFCFLDIRSPGLGDTAMYLCATSREGKNEELFFGSGTQLSVL.

This clonotype was seen repeatedly, ten times or more. The chain combines TRBV6-2 or TRBV6-3 with TRBJ2-7, with no clear D. This CDR3 region has 11 residues. CDR1 and CDR2 (germline): MNHEY, SVGEGT. The V gene lost 1 base and the J gene lost 3 bases, with 1 base spanning the gap. The CDR3 nucleotides read TGTGCCAGCAGTTACTACTACGAGCAGTACTTC. Translation: CASSYYYEQYF.

The chain couples TRBV30 to TRBJ2-5, with 7 bases fitting TRBD2. CDR1 GTSNPN and CDR2 SVGIG come from the germline V gene (reference sequence). J gave up 6 bases and V 1 base, and 2 bases lay outside the gene matches. CDR3 length: 12 residues. CDR3 bases: TGTGCCTGGAGTGGGGGAGGGCAGACCCAGTACTTC. Its translation: CAWSGGGQTQYF.

The chain couples TRBV6-5 to TRBJ2-5; possible D gene TRBD2, 6 bases. The CDR3 sequence is 12 residues long. Germline V gene data show CDR1 as MNHEY and CDR2 as SVGAGI. V was pared by 7 bases and J by 1 base, with 7 bases between. In nucleotides, the CDR3 is TGTGCCAGCATGGGGGGCCAAGAGACCCAGTACTTC. It yields the protein CASMGGQETQYF.

This rearrangement joins TRBV20-1 to TRBJ2-7; no clear D gene. The CDR3 loop spans 13 amino acids. Trimming shortened V by 6 bases and J by 0 bases, and 12 bases separated the two germline ends. Germline CDR1 reads DFQATT; CDR2 reads SNEGSKA (reference sequence). CDR3 loop: CSATKSSSYEQYF. CDR3 coding DNA: TGCAGTGCCACTAAATCTAGCTCCTACGAGCAGTACTTC.

This clonotype was detected once. CDR3 amino acids: CARTTARKYF. The CDR3 DNA follows: TGCGCCAGAACAACAGCGAGAAAGTACTTC. The chain combines TRBV10-1 with TRBJ2-7; D gene ambiguous. Between the trimmed V and J ends, which lost 9 bases and 11 bases, there was a span of 14 bases. Germline V gene lookup returns CDR1 WNHNN and CDR2 SYGVQD (reference sequence). This CDR3 contains 10 residues.

This chain links TRBV7-2 with TRBJ2-1, with a weak D call TRBD2 (6 bases). The V gene's germline CDR1 is SGHTA and CDR2 FQGNSA. The CDR3 is 16 amino acids. V lost 5 bases, J lost 7 bases, and 21 bases lay in between. The chain's CDR3 is CASSPGGRGTPNEQFF. In DNA form, the CDR3 reads TGTGCCAGCAGCCCTGGAGGACGGGGGACCCCAAATGAGCAGTTCTTC.

The CDR3 region is CASSHLRGYEQYF. The CDR3, as DNA: TGTGCCAGCAGCCACCTCAGGGGCTATGAGCAGTACTTC. The genes are TRBV14 and TRBJ2-5, with a weak D call TRBD1 (6 bases). In germline, CDR1 is SGHDN, CDR2 FVKESK. The V gene lost 3 bases and the J gene lost 11 bases, with 16 bases spanning the gap. The CDR3 has 13 amino acids.

The chain recombines TRBV3-1 with TRBJ1-5; no clear D gene. V was shortened by 3 bases and J by 5 bases, with 5 bases between the two germline ends. Germline CDR1 reads LGHDT; CDR2 reads YNNKEL (reference sequence). The CDR3 is made up of 12 amino acids. The DNA of the CDR3 is TGTGCCAGCAGCCACCTAGATCAGCCCCAGCATTTT. Its translation is CASSHLDQPQHF.

A few counts support this clonotype. The V and J genes are TRBV9 and TRBJ2-1; D not certain. Germline V gene sequence: CDR1 SGDLS, CDR2 YYNGEE. The CDR3 is 12 amino acids. Trimming pared 0 bases from V and 9 bases from J, leaving 7 bases between. CDR3 DNA: TGTGCCAGCAGCGTAGCTTGGAGTGAGCAGTTCTTC. Amino acid sequence: CASSVAWSEQFF.

In this sample, this clonotype turned up a few times. The rearrangement joins TRBV9 to TRBJ1-6, with D unresolved. Germline V gives CDR1 SGDLS, CDR2 YYNGEE. Trimming removed 4 bases at V and 0 bases at J, with 14 bases between. The CDR3 runs to 17 residues. DNA for the CDR3: TGTGCCAGCAGCCCAAGCGGCCAGAGCTCCTATAATTCACCCCTCCACTTT. This encodes CASSPSGQSSYNSPLHF.

V usage is TRBV24-1 and J usage is TRBJ2-1, with TRBD2 as a possible D gene (5 bases). Trimming shortened V by 4 bases and J by 6 bases, and 12 bases separated the two germline ends. The CDR3 is 14 residues long. Germline CDR1 KGHDR, CDR2 SFDVKD. The CDR3 DNA reads as TGTGCCACCAGTGAGTATACTAGTGCCAATGAGCAGTTCTTC. This gives the protein CATSEYTSANEQFF.

This clonotype turned up a few times. The rearrangement links TRBV6-5 to TRBJ1-5; D is unclear. V shed 0 bases and J shed 2 bases, with 5 bases lying between them. CDR1 and CDR2 from the germline V gene are MNHEY and SVGAGI. The CDR3 is made up of 14 amino acids. The CDR3 here is CASSYSRGNQPQHF. The CDR3 nucleotides read TGTGCCAGCAGTTACTCGCGCGGCAATCAGCCCCAGCATTTT.

The chain has TRBV7-2 and TRBJ2-5; TRBD2 matches 10 bases. Germline assignment: CDR1 SGHTA and CDR2 FQGNSA. This CDR3 spans 16 amino acids. Trimming cost V 4 bases and J 12 bases; bases outside gene matches: 17. The CDR3 nucleotides are TGTGCCAGCAGCTGGAGAGGGGGAACTAGCGGGGCGGGGGAGTACTTC. Its translation: CASSWRGGTSGAGEYF.

J is TRBJ2-7 and V is TRBV10-3, with 9 bases matching TRBD2. Germline loops: CDR1 ENHRY, CDR2 SYGVKD. The J segment lost 3 bases and the V segment lost 1 base, leaving 7 bases of the junction unmatched. CDR3 length: 16 residues. The CDR3 DNA is TGTGCCATCAGTGAGTTACTCCGACTAGCGGACTACGAGCAGTACTTC. This encodes CAISELLRLADYEQYF.

The chain recombines TRBV7-2 with TRBJ1-1; TRBD1 matches at 7 bases. Germline CDR1 is SGHTA and CDR2 is FQGNSA. This CDR3 has 14 residues. CDR3 amino acids: CATRARTGNTEAFF. The CDR3 bases are TGTGCTACAAGGGCCAGGACAGGGAACACTGAAGCTTTCTTT.

The chain employs TRBV3-1 and TRBJ2-4, with 10 bases fitting TRBD2. This CDR3 spans 15 amino acids. Germline V CDR1 and CDR2: LGHDT, YNNKEL (reference sequence). Germline trimming cut 1 base from V and 15 bases from J; bases unmatched to any gene: 12. The CDR3 region has the DNA TGTGCCAGCAGCCAAGGCCGGCTAGCGGGGGAGGGATTGTACTTC. Amino acids: CASSQGRLAGEGLYF.

The chain combines TRBV7-2 with TRBJ2-3, with D possibly matching TRBD1 (5 bases). Germline V CDR1 and CDR2: SGHTA, FQGNSA. The CDR3 length is 14 residues. Between the trimmed V and J ends, which lost 5 bases and 5 bases, there was a span of 14 bases. In DNA form, the CDR3 reads TGTGCCAGCAGCCCCGATTGGGGCCAAGATACGCAGTATTTT. It yields the protein CASSPDWGQDTQYF.